This T cell receptor beta chain was obtained from a study of cytomegalovirus exposure and HLA in healthy donors. Study-level points and caveats: The productive fraction for most TCR beta V segments was about 90% or about 30% in an earlier analysis. CMV serostatus was the only immune exposure information that was available. In a later analysis, HLA-associated TCR beta chains were more clonally expanded than equally common others.

Trimming shortened V by 6 bases and J by 3 bases, and 22 bases separated the two germline ends. Per germline, CDR1 SGDLS and CDR2 YYNGEE. CDR3 size: 16 residues. It was healthy bone marrow donors who served as donors. The PCR was carried out with 60 Vbeta primers and 13 Jbeta primers. TCRdb's table, derived via immunoSEQ multiplex PCR, lists solely in-frame clones and lacks some. The table lists about 240,000 clones, 78% of them singletons. Concerning this clone: Its antigen is unknown.

The chain combines TRBV9 with TRBJ2-7; perhaps TRBD1 as D (6 bases). The receptor was isolated from a boy between 10 and 17 years old in good health and CMV-seronegative. Sequencing was done on a sample of PBMCs. CDR3 DNA: TGTGCCAGCACCGTCTTATCCCCCAGGGGTTTCTACGAGCAGTACTTC. Protein: CASTVLSPRGFYEQYF.